This T cell receptor (beta chain) is from a study of blood T cell repertoires in COVID-19. Across the study: COVID-19 samples collected from the United States, Italy and Spain covered acute and convalescent phases. PBMCs, B-cell-depleted T cells, or T cells were the source of the cDNA or gDNA that made up the material.

This CDR3 has 16 residues. Trimming shortened V by 5 bases and J by 2 bases, and 18 bases separated the two germline ends. Germline values: CDR1 SGHTA, CDR2 FQGNSA. Libraries were prepared by immunoSEQ multiplex PCR; TCRdb keeps only in-frame clonotypes and omits some of them. The repertoire includes tens of thousands of clones, around 68% of them detected once, and roughly 10% sits in the top ten. This TCR was recovered from a woman in her 70s with acute or convalescent COVID-19. What was sequenced was peripheral blood. The rearrangement links TRBV7-2 to TRBJ1-1; D perhaps matches TRBD1 (6 bases). The CDR3 loop reads CASSPRVGASNTEAFF. In DNA form, the CDR3 reads TGTGCCAGCAGCCCAAGGGTGGGGGCATCTAACACTGAAGCTTTCTTT.